This TCR beta chain appears in the sequencing data of a study of T cells in Graves' hyperthyroidism and ophthalmopathy. Study background: Before any treatment, at initial diagnosis, peripheral blood was collected. Study findings and constraints: Most thyroid clonotypes expanded above 0.001 were also detected in blood.

TCR beta CDR3 regions were amplified from RNA transcripts. HTBI primers were the set used in a first-round RT-PCR of the TCR CDR3. TCRdb re-called the multiplex PCR reads with MiXCR, one entry per CDR3 protein. The repertoire has approximately 630,000 distinct CDR3 sequences, about a sixth of them found once; the top ten carry approximately 3.8%. Exclusions: uncontrolled infection, other autoimmune disease, pregnancy, lactation. Diagnosing involved the use of clinical symptoms, serum thyroxine and TRAb, thyroid ultrasound and orbital computed tomography. Ten or more counts support this clonotype. What it binds is not known. Sequences were obtained from blood. The sequence was obtained from a woman aged 25 to 45 with Graves' hyperthyroidism.

CDR3 DNA sequence: TGTGCCAGCAGCTTATTCGGGAGTGAGCAGTTCTTC. Translation: CASSLFGSEQFF. V usage is TRBV11-3 and J usage is TRBJ2-1; maybe TRBD2 (6 bases). V lost 2 bases and J lost 9, with 8 bases in between. CDR1 and CDR2 (germline): SGHNT, YENEEA. The CDR3 loop spans 12 amino acids.